This is a list of T cell receptor beta chains from one sample in a study of control samples from healthy donors and cancer patients. TCRdb keeps only in-frame clones here, not all; method: immunoSEQ multiplex PCR. The sample lists about 74,000 clones; more than 70% were seen once. The sample was blood. Every receptor here comes from a woman between 45 and 60 years old in good health. Each CDR3 is given with its conserved first and last residue. Each record gives: D gene, clone size, J gene, V gene, CDR3 protein, CDR3 DNA. The D gene is left open where the match is weak. Clone size is not always given. Where it is, it says once, few, many or a class for expanded clones.

TRBD1	NA	TRBJ2-2	TRBV3-1/TRBV3-2	CASSQDRSTGELFF	TGTGCCAGCAGCCAGGACAGGAGCACCGGGGAGCTGTTTTTT
NA	NA	TRBJ1-2	TRBV5-6	CASSLAETAANYGYTF	TGTGCCAGCAGCTTGGCCGAAACCGCAGCTAACTATGGCTACACCTTC
NA	NA	TRBJ1-2	TRBV11-2	CASSPGVNYGYTF	TGTGCCAGCAGTCCAGGGGTAAACTATGGCTACACCTTC
NA	NA	TRBJ1-5	TRBV12-3/TRBV12-4	CASSYPNQPQHF	TGTGCCAGCAGTTACCCCAATCAGCCCCAGCATTTT
NA	once	TRBJ2-1	TRBV3-1/TRBV3-2	CASSQDFSYNEQFF	TGTGCCAGCAGCCAAGATTTTTCCTACAATGAGCAGTTCTTC
NA	NA	TRBJ1-1	TRBV12-5	CASGLTTADTEAFF	TGTGCTAGTGGTTTGACAACAGCTGACACTGAAGCTTTCTTT
NA	NA	TRBJ2-7	TRBV6-5	CASSYSISPATGEQYF	TGTGCCAGCAGTTACTCCATATCTCCGGCAACGGGCGAGCAGTACTTC
TRBD1	NA	TRBJ2-7	TRBV28	CASSGTGTGLSYEQYF	TGTGCCAGCAGCGGAACCGGGACAGGCCTGTCCTACGAGCAGTACTTC
TRBD1	once	TRBJ2-1	TRBV15	CATSSPGQGYLNEQFF	TGTGCCACCAGCAGTCCCGGACAGGGCTATTTGAATGAGCAGTTCTTC
NA	NA	TRBJ2-6	TRBV27	CASTGSVFGANVLTF	TGTGCCAGCACGGGTTCGGTATTTGGGGCCAACGTCCTGACTTTC
NA	NA	TRBJ1-2	TRBV7-9	CASSLRDGLNYGYTF	TGTGCCAGCAGCCTCCGGGACGGACTTAACTATGGCTACACCTTC
TRBD2	NA	TRBJ2-7	TRBV11-2	CARGGLFYEQYF	TGTGCCCGGGGGGGGTTATTCTACGAGCAGTACTTC
NA	NA	TRBJ2-7	TRBV9	CASSPDGGSYEQYF	TGTGCCAGCAGCCCGGACGGAGGCTCCTACGAGCAGTACTTC
NA	NA	TRBJ1-1	TRBV30	CAWNSNTEAFF	TGTGCCTGGAATTCGAACACTGAAGCTTTCTTT
NA	once	TRBJ2-4	TRBV13	CASSQRFTGVPGNIQYF	TGTGCCAGCAGCCAGAGATTTACCGGGGTCCCGGGGAACATTCAGTACTTC
NA	once	TRBJ1-1	TRBV2	CASCGVMNTEAFF	TGTGCCAGCTGCGGGGTCATGAACACTGAAGCTTTCTTT
TRBD1	NA	TRBJ2-3	TRBV11-2	CASSRQGGALASTDTQYF	TGTGCCAGCAGCCGACAGGGGGGTGCTTTAGCTAGCACAGATACGCAGTATTTT
NA	few	TRBJ1-2	TRBV9	CASSVAPGAFYGYTF	TGTGCCAGCAGCGTAGCCCCCGGGGCCTTCTATGGCTACACCTTC
NA	NA	TRBJ2-1	TRBV25-1	CASSEWGGEDYNEQFF	TGTGCCAGCAGTGAATGGGGCGGAGAGGATTACAATGAGCAGTTCTTC
NA	NA	TRBJ2-2	TRBV2	CASSDGELFF	TGTGCCAGCAGCGACGGGGAGCTGTTTTTT
TRBD2	NA	TRBJ2-7	TRBV7-2	CASSLASGGSAYEQYF	TGTGCCAGCAGCTTAGCTAGCGGGGGGTCAGCCTACGAGCAGTACTTC
NA	once	TRBJ2-7	TRBV12-5	CASGHRVHHSYEQYF	TGTGCTAGTGGTCACAGGGTTCATCACTCCTACGAGCAGTACTTC
TRBD1	once	TRBJ2-1	TRBV25-1	CASSERTGTEQFF	TGTGCCAGCAGTGAAAGGACAGGGACTGAGCAGTTCTTC
NA	NA	TRBJ1-1	TRBV12-5	CASGSPLVTANTEAFF	TGTGCTAGTGGTTCCCCCCTTGTGACAGCGAACACTGAAGCTTTCTTT
NA	once	TRBJ1-4	TRBV9	CASSVTQGGEKLFF	TGTGCCAGCAGCGTTACACAGGGCGGGGAAAAACTGTTTTTT
NA	NA	TRBJ2-7	TRBV5-1	CASSLYPGRNEQYF	TGCGCCAGCAGCTTATATCCAGGTAGAAACGAGCAGTACTTC
TRBD1	NA	TRBJ1-2	TRBV2	CASTPGQGANYGYTF	TGTGCCAGCACCCCGGGACAGGGGGCCAACTATGGCTACACCTTC
NA	NA	TRBJ2-7	TRBV30	CAWARGGPTGEQYF	TGTGCCTGGGCGAGGGGGGGTCCCACAGGCGAGCAGTACTTC
NA	NA	TRBJ2-5	TRBV12-5	CASAPARGLGQETQYF	TGTGCTAGTGCCCCCGCCAGGGGATTGGGCCAAGAGACCCAGTACTTC
TRBD2	NA	TRBJ2-1	TRBV5-6	CASSLLAGTYNEQFF	TGTGCCAGCAGCCTCCTAGCGGGGACCTACAATGAGCAGTTCTTC
NA	NA	TRBJ1-5	TRBV3-1/TRBV3-2	CASSQDRDQPQHF	TGTGCCAGCAGCCAAGACAGGGATCAGCCCCAGCATTTT